Below, 15 T cell receptor beta chains from the same sample are listed, as sequenced in a study of cytomegalovirus exposure and HLA in healthy donors. PCR primers comprised 60 Vbeta and 13 Jbeta primers. Some clones are missing from TCRdb's copy, which holds only in-frame ones; the method was immunoSEQ multiplex PCR. This sample carries around 180,000 clones, 82% of them seen once, and the ten largest clones take about 0.5%. Input material: PBMCs. The source is a woman in her forties or fifties in good health and CMV-seronegative.

The chain joins TRBV2 to TRBJ2-5; 7 nucleotides align to TRBD1. The V segment lost 5 bases and the J segment 5 bases; nucleotides outside the gene matches: 8. CDR1 is SNHLY and CDR2 is FYNNEI in the germline V gene. The CDR3 contains 14 residues. The CDR3 here is CASSRDRALETQYF. The CDR3 DNA sequence: TGTGCCAGCAGTCGCGACAGGGCCCTGGAGACCCAGTACTTC. Complete variable domain (other parts from reference TRBV2 and TRBJ2-5): EPEVTQTPSHQVTQMGQEVILRCVPISNHLYFYWYRQILGQKVEFLVSFYNNEISEKSEIFDDQFSVERPDGSNFTLKIRSTKLEDSAMYFCASSRDRALETQYFGPGTRLLVL.

This chain joins TRBV19 and TRBJ2-5; TRBD1 agrees at 7 bases. The CDR3 runs 14 residues. V trimming: 10 bases; J trimming: 9 bases; junction bases outside the gene matches: 17. Germline lookup yields CDR1 LNHDA and CDR2 SQIVND (reference sequence). This CDR3 reads CATKAQGLARAQYF. In DNA, the CDR3 is TGTGCCACCAAAGCACAGGGGCTGGCAAGAGCCCAGTACTTC.

The chain combines TRBV7-2 with TRBJ2-1; a weak D match, TRBD2 (5 bases). The V end lost 5 bases, the J end lost 6 bases, and 11 bases lay between the germline ends. Germline V gene sequence: CDR1 SGHTA, CDR2 FQGNSA. The CDR3 contains 13 residues. CDR3 residues: CASSPTRGNEQFF. The CDR3 bases are TGTGCCAGCAGCCCAACTCGGGGCAATGAGCAGTTCTTC.

The CDR3 nucleotides read TGTGCCAGCAGCAACCCCCGAGACACAGGACACTATGGCTACACCTTC. The encoded protein is CASSNPRDTGHYGYTF. The chain has TRBV6-6 and TRBJ1-2, with a weak D call TRBD1 (5 bases). Germline assignment: CDR1 MNHNY and CDR2 SVGAGI (reference sequence). V lost 6 bases and J lost 3, with 20 bases in between. The CDR3 has 16 amino acids.

The J gene is TRBJ2-3, the V gene TRBV5-1; 10 bases agree with TRBD1. CDR3 length equals 14 residues. Looked up from germline, CDR1 is SGHRS and CDR2 is YFSETQ. Germline trimming cut 7 bases from V and 4 bases from J; bases unmatched to any gene: 6. DNA of the CDR3: TGCGCCAGCGCCCCCGGGACAGGGGCAGATACGCAGTATTTT. Amino acids: CASAPGTGADTQYF.

This chain's CDR3 is CASSQTSRAYEQYF. DNA of the CDR3: TGTGCCAGCAGCCAGACTAGTAGAGCGTACGAGCAGTACTTC. The rearrangement links TRBV9 to TRBJ2-7; maybe TRBD2 (6 bases). Trimming stripped 4 bases from V and 4 bases from J, with 15 bases between. The CDR3 is 14 amino acids. In germline, CDR1 is SGDLS, CDR2 YYNGEE.

The gene calls are TRBV7-8 and TRBJ2-1; D gene uncertain. This CDR3 comprises 12 residues. With 3 bases removed from V and 3 bases from J, the gap between germline ends came to 3 bases. Germline V gives CDR1 SGHVS, CDR2 FQNEAQ. CDR3 in amino acids: CASSFFYNEQFF. CDR3 bases: TGTGCCAGCAGCTTCTTCTACAATGAGCAGTTCTTC.

This clone has more than one count but fewer than ten. This chain links TRBV5-1 with TRBJ2-7, with D perhaps matching TRBD1 (5 bases). Germline lookup yields CDR1 SGHRS and CDR2 YFSETQ. Trimming removed 0 bases at V and 3 bases at J, with 10 bases between. The CDR3 consists of 14 residues. The CDR3 sequence is CASSLGPDSYEQYF. The CDR3 nucleotides are TGCGCCAGCAGCTTGGGTCCCGACAGCTACGAGCAGTACTTC.

This clone was detected a few times. The gene calls are TRBV18 and TRBJ2-6; D is perhaps TRBD1 (5 bases). The CDR3 runs to 16 residues. Trimming shortened V by 2 bases and J by 2 bases, and 10 bases separated the two germline ends. CDR1 and CDR2 (germline): KGHSH, LQKENI. DNA for the CDR3: TGTGCCAGCTCACCAAGGGCAGGGACTGGGGCCAACGTCCTGACTTTC. This translates into CASSPRAGTGANVLTF.

The rearrangement links TRBV5-1 to TRBJ2-3; D call uncertain. Trimming pared 0 bases from V and 2 bases from J, leaving 7 bases between. CDR3 size: 14 residues. Per germline, CDR1 SGHRS and CDR2 YFSETQ. DNA for the CDR3: TGCGCCAGCAGCTTGGATAGCTCCACAGATACGCAGTATTTT. As protein: CASSLDSSTDTQYF. Together with reference TRBV5-1 and TRBJ2-3, the CDR3 gives the full variable domain: KAGVTQTPRYLIKTRGQQVTLSCSPISGHRSVSWYQQTPGQGLQFLFEYFSETQRNKGNFPGRFSGRQFSNSRSEMNVSTLELGDSALYLCASSLDSSTDTQYFGPGTRLTVL.

The genes are TRBV6-1 and TRBJ2-7; TRBD1 aligns across 7 bases. This CDR3 has 13 amino acids. Trimming at V came to 4 bases and at J to 6 bases, leaving 6 bases not matched to a gene. The germline gives CDR1 MNHNS, CDR2 SASEGT. In DNA form, the CDR3 reads TGTGCCAGCAGTGTAGAGACAGGGACCGAGCAGTACTTC. This codes for CASSVETGTEQYF.

The chain uses TRBV5-1 and TRBJ2-5; D is perhaps TRBD2 (6 bases). The J call could be wrong; TRBJ2-7 is a better fit for the DNA end. The CDR3 extends over 14 amino acids. The germline V gene encodes CDR1 SGHRS and CDR2 YFSETQ. The chain's CDR3 is CASSFRAGPYEQYF. For the CDR3, the DNA is TGCGCCAGCAGCTTCCGAGCGGGCCCCTACGAGCAGTACTTC.

V is TRBV27 and J is TRBJ2-7; weak D call: TRBD2 (6 bases). Trimming cost V 6 bases and J 4 bases, with 13 bases left between them. Per germline, CDR1 MNHEY and CDR2 SMNVEV (reference sequence). The CDR3 has 13 residues. CDR3 bases: TGTGCCAGCAGCCGCCCCGGGGGTTACGAGCAGTACTTC. Its translation is CASSRPGGYEQYF.

V usage is TRBV28 and J usage is TRBJ2-7; a weak D match, TRBD1 (6 bases). V shed 6 bases and J shed 0 bases, with 9 bases lying between them. The CDR3 length is 13 residues. The germline gives CDR1 MDHEN, CDR2 SYDVKM. CDR3 DNA: TGTGCCAGCAGCAGGACAGACTCCTACGAGCAGTACTTC. Amino acids: CASSRTDSYEQYF.

This clone was counted only a few times. In nucleotides, the CDR3 is TGTGCCAGCAGCCCCAGGCAGGGTTCTCTCGGGCAGTACTTC. Translated, it gives CASSPRQGSLGQYF. This chain joins TRBV14 and TRBJ2-7; the D gene is possibly TRBD1 (5 bases). V was pared by 4 bases and J by 9 bases, with 19 bases between. CDR1 and CDR2 from the germline V gene are SGHDN and FVKESK. This CDR3 is built from 14 residues. Looking up the rest from reference TRBV14 and TRBJ2-7 gives the full variable domain: EAGVTQFPSHSVIEKGQTVTLRCDPISGHDNLYWYRRVMGKEIKFLLHFVKESKQDESGMPNNRFLAERTGGTYSTLKVQPAELEDSGVYFCASSPRQGSLGQYFGPGTRLTVT.